These 16 T cell receptor beta chains were all obtained from the same sample, sequenced in a study of cytomegalovirus exposure and HLA in healthy donors. Primers included in the PCR were 60 Vbeta and 13 Jbeta primers. This table comes from immunoSEQ multiplex PCR, and its TCRdb copy is limited to in-frame clones, with some not included. The sample carries 160,000 or so clones, almost 85% recorded once. Specimen: PBMCs. Receptors were obtained from a woman between 50 and 59 years old in good health and CMV-seronegative.

This clone showed up just a few times. V and J are TRBV2 and TRBJ2-7; the D is unclear. The V end was cut by 6 bases, the J end by 6 bases, with 12 bases between. The germline V gene has CDR1 SNHLY and CDR2 FYNNEI. The CDR3 runs to 12 residues. The DNA of the CDR3 is TGTGCCAGCAGCCCCGTGGGCCGCGAGCAGTACTTC. Encoded protein: CASSPVGREQYF.

J is TRBJ1-2 and V is TRBV6-1; TRBD1 is a possible D gene (6 bases). The germline V gene encodes CDR1 MNHNS and CDR2 SASEGT. V lost 2 bases and J 2 bases, leaving 9 bases between the germline ends. The CDR3 consists of 14 residues. CDR3 nucleotides: TGTGCCAGCAGTGAAACCGACAGGAACTATGGCTACACCTTC. Translating it yields CASSETDRNYGYTF.

The gene calls are TRBV28 and TRBJ2-7; 12 bases match TRBD1. Germline loops: CDR1 MDHEN, CDR2 SYDVKM. The ends lost 5 bases at V and 3 bases at J; junction bases unmatched: 8. The CDR3 runs to 16 residues. The CDR3 DNA follows: TGTGCCAGCAGTATAACGGGACAGGGGGCATTCTACGAGCAGTACTTC. It is translated as CASSITGQGAFYEQYF.

V and J are TRBV9 and TRBJ2-1, with 10 bases fitting TRBD2. Trimming cost V 7 bases and J 9 bases; bases outside gene matches: 13. Germline lookup yields CDR1 SGDLS and CDR2 YYNGEE. CDR3 length: 15 residues. The CDR3 protein is CASGAGTSVISEQFF. DNA of the CDR3: TGTGCCAGCGGGGCCGGGACTAGCGTAATAAGTGAGCAGTTCTTC.

J is TRBJ2-5 and V is TRBV6-1; D is unresolved. Near its end, the DNA agrees better with TRBJ2-7, so the J call may be wrong. The CDR3 is made up of 12 amino acids. CDR1 is MNHNS and CDR2 is SASEGT in the germline V gene. CDR3 in DNA: TGTGCCAGCAGTGTGTTTTCCTACGAGCAGTACTTC. Protein sequence: CASSVFSYEQYF.

The chain couples TRBV7-6 to TRBJ2-7; D remains ambiguous. Germline CDR1 is SGHVS and CDR2 is FNYEAQ. The V and J ends lost 1 base and 6 bases respectively, with 10 bases between them. CDR3 size: 13 residues. CDR3 coding DNA: TGTGCCAGCAGCTTAGGGGCCGCAACCGAGCAGTACTTC. It translates to CASSLGAATEQYF.

This sequence joins TRBV28 and TRBJ2-7; 7 bases are a match to TRBD2. From germline, CDR1 is MDHEN and CDR2 SYDVKM. The CDR3 contains 15 residues. The V gene end was trimmed by 6 bases and the J gene end by 6 bases; junction bases not matched to a gene: 14. The CDR3: CASRPPGGWNSEQYF. In DNA form, the CDR3 reads TGTGCCAGCAGACCCCCGGGGGGTTGGAATTCCGAGCAGTACTTC.

A few counts support this clone. The gene calls are TRBV29-1 and TRBJ1-5, with a tentative D call TRBD1 (5 bases). The CDR3 contains 14 residues. Trimming took off 4 bases at V and 2 bases at J, with 12 bases between the two ends. Per germline, CDR1 SQVTM and CDR2 ANQGSEA. CDR3 bases: TGCAGCGTTGTTTCCGGGGGTGGCAATCAGCCCCAGCATTTT. Protein product: CSVVSGGGNQPQHF.

The rearrangement joins TRBV19 to TRBJ2-1, with TRBD2 matching 7 bases. V lost 5 bases and J lost 7; bases outside the gene matches: 8. CDR1 is LNHDA and CDR2 is SQIVND in the germline V gene (reference sequence). The CDR3 is made up of 14 amino acids. This CDR3 is CASSGSSGSNEQFF. Here the CDR3 DNA reads TGTGCCAGTAGTGGGTCTAGCGGATCTAATGAGCAGTTCTTC.

V gene TRBV25-1 combines with J gene TRBJ2-6; TRBD1 matches at 10 bases. J lost 0 bases, V lost 1 base, and 3 bases had no gene match. The germline V gene encodes CDR1 MGHDK and CDR2 SYGVNS. The CDR3 extends over 18 amino acids. For the CDR3, the DNA is TGTGCCAGCAGTGAATTAGGGACAGGGGCCTCTGGGGCCAACGTCCTGACTTTC. This codes for CASSELGTGASGANVLTF.

This clone was observed at least ten times. The chain has TRBV7-9 and TRBJ2-7; 9 bases match TRBD2. The V gene's germline CDR1 is SEHNR and CDR2 FQNEAQ (reference sequence). The CDR3 length is 13 residues. V shed 5 bases and J 4 bases; nucleotides not matched to a gene: 3. The CDR3 DNA is TGTGCCAGCAGCCTAAGCGGGGGGTACGAGCAGTACTTC. Amino acids: CASSLSGGYEQYF.

The CDR3 DNA follows: TGTGCCAGCAGACATCCGGGACAGGGGGCCCTAAAGCAGTACTTC. Encoded protein: CASRHPGQGALKQYF. The chain uses TRBV2 and TRBJ2-7, with 12 bases identical to TRBD1. CDR3 size: 15 residues. The J segment lost 8 bases and the V segment lost 6 bases, leaving 11 bases of the junction unmatched. Per the germline V gene, CDR1 is SNHLY and CDR2 is FYNNEI.

This clone was counted a single time. The chain has TRBV28 and TRBJ1-2; D gene uncertain. Germline V gives CDR1 MDHEN, CDR2 SYDVKM. Trimming pared 7 bases from V and 1 base from J, leaving 7 bases between. The CDR3 is 12 residues long. The CDR3, as DNA: TGTGCCAGCACGCGGGGTAACTATGGCTACACCTTC. This sequence encodes CASTRGNYGYTF.

The chain links TRBV15 to TRBJ2-3; possible D gene TRBD2, 5 bases. The CDR3 is 13 amino acids. The germline V gene has CDR1 LNHNV and CDR2 YYDKDF (reference sequence). V dropped 5 bases and J dropped 4 bases, with 10 bases sitting between them. The CDR3 is CATSLAGADTQYF. The CDR3 DNA follows: TGTGCCACCAGCTTGGCCGGGGCAGATACGCAGTATTTT.

As concerns this clone: At one boundary the junction diverges from the germline segment, which might be a read error. Within the sample, other DNA sequences also encode this same CDR3. The chain couples TRBV9 to TRBJ1-1; D might be TRBD1 (5 bases). This CDR3 contains 15 residues. Looked up from germline, CDR1 is SGDLS and CDR2 is YYNGEE. The CDR3 DNA sequence: TGCGCCAGCAGCGTTCTTCCCAGGGAAGACACTGAAGCTTTCTTT. It encodes CASSVLPREDTEAFF. Looking up the rest from reference TRBV9 and TRBJ1-1 gives the full variable domain: DSGVTQTPKHLITATGQRVTLRCSPRSGDLSVYWYQQSLDQGLQFLIQYYNGEERAKGNILERFSAQQFPDLHSELNLSSLELGDSALYFCASSVLPREDTEAFFGQGTRLTVV.

This sequence joins TRBV5-6 and TRBJ2-1; D is ambiguous. Per the germline V gene, CDR1 is SGHDT and CDR2 is YYEEEE. V was shortened by 2 bases and J by 3 bases, with 12 bases between the two germline ends. This CDR3 region has 15 residues. CDR3 nucleotides: TGTGCCAGCAGCTTTCGTTCGGGTTTCTACAATGAGCAGTTCTTC. Translating it yields CASSFRSGFYNEQFF.